This TCR beta chain was documented in a study of technical replicates of blood from several donors. Method: immunoSEQ multiplex PCR; TCRdb's copy keeps in-frame clones and lacks some. The sample carries approximately 79,000 clones, around 96% recorded once. Germline trimming cut 3 bases from V and 7 bases from J; bases unmatched to any gene: 4. The germline V gene has CDR1 SEHNR and CDR2 FQNEAQ (reference sequence). The CDR3 runs to 14 residues. A single count supports this clone. V is TRBV7-9 and J is TRBJ2-2, with 8 bases that match TRBD1. Sequencing input: T cells isolated from PBMCs. The sequence derives from a human donor in good health. CDR3 in DNA: TGTGCCAGCAGCTTCTACAGGGGGAACGGGGAGCTGTTTTTT. It translates to CASSFYRGNGELFF.